The clone carrying this T cell receptor (beta chain) occurred a few times. The antigen remains undetermined. Oncomine TCR Beta short-read sequencing was applied to DNA from cultured CD4+ T cells. TCRdb reanalysed the PCR reads using MiXCR and keeps one entry per CDR3 protein. Of approximately 11,000 distinct CDR3 sequences in the sample, over 55% were seen once. CDR3 length: 10 residues. V was shortened by 6 bases and J by 6 bases, with 7 bases between the two germline ends. CDR1 DFQATT and CDR2 SNEGSKA come from the germline V gene (reference sequence). Treatment reported: approximately 10-day PBMC culture with coronavirus spike peptide pools or control peptides (ViraFEST assay). This entry belongs to a study of vaccination and CD4 T cells after COVID-19.

The chain couples TRBV20-1 to TRBJ2-3; no firm D call. The sequencing sample was made of CD4+ T cells from blood, cultured in vitro. The sequence derives from a human donor who had recovered from COVID-19. CDR3 DNA: TGCAGTGCCCCGTGGGATACGCAGTATTTT. Protein sequence: CSAPWDTQYF.